Shown below are 21 T cell receptor beta chains from a single sample sequenced in a study of PD-1 blockade in classical Hodgkin lymphoma. TCRdb keeps only in-frame clones here, not all; method: immunoSEQ multiplex PCR. Of 25,000 to 35,000 clones in the sample, more than 65% were seen once. Indicated time point: cycle 4 day 1 (C4D1), after more than five weeks of nivolumab. In every patient, relapse followed autologous stem cell transplantation, while exposure to brentuximab vedotin differed. The sequencing used peripheral blood mononuclear cells (PBMCs), collected before the fourth cycle of nivolumab. The receptors were sampled from a human donor with classical Hodgkin lymphoma.

V gene TRBV4-2 combines with J gene TRBJ1-1, with D perhaps matching TRBD1 (5 bases). Trimming left V 3 bases short and J 0 bases short, with 20 bases between. Germline assignment: CDR1 LGHNA and CDR2 YNFKEQ. The CDR3 has 18 amino acids. Here the CDR3 DNA reads TGTGCCAGCAGCCAGGTCCCGGGACGGAGCTTTATGAACACTGAAGCTTTCTTT. Translated, it gives CASSQVPGRSFMNTEAFF.

This clone is categorized as medium-sized. The sample contains more than one DNA sequence encoding this CDR3. This sequence joins TRBV4-3 and TRBJ1-2; TRBD1 matches at 7 bases. Germline V gene data show CDR1 as LGHNA and CDR2 as YSLEER. There are 15 residues in the CDR3. V lost 0 bases to trimming and J lost 3 bases; unmatched junction nucleotides: 4. Written as DNA, the CDR3 is TGCGCCAGCAGCCAAGAGACAGGGAGCGACTATGGCTACACCTTC. It is translated as CASSQETGSDYGYTF.

The chain's CDR3 is CASSVLANTGELFF. The DNA for the CDR3 is TGTGCCAGCAGCGTGTTGGCGAACACCGGGGAGCTGTTTTTT. The genes are TRBV9 and TRBJ2-2; no clear D gene. The CDR3 is 14 residues long. Germline CDR1 is SGDLS and CDR2 is YYNGEE. Trimming left V 2 bases short and J 0 bases short, with 5 bases between. The full variable domain, rest sourced from reference TRBV9 and TRBJ2-2, is DSGVTQTPKHLITATGQRVTLRCSPRSGDLSVYWYQQSLDQGLQFLIQYYNGEERAKGNILERFSAQQFPDLHSELNLSSLELGDSALYFCASSVLANTGELFFGEGSRLTVL.

The rearrangement links TRBV5-4 to TRBJ1-3, with 9 bases identical to TRBD1. The length of the CDR3 is 17 residues. The junction had 11 bases not matched to a gene; V was cut back by 2 bases and J by 5 bases. From germline, CDR1 is SGHNT and CDR2 YYREEE (reference sequence). The CDR3, as DNA: TGTGCCAGCAGCTTATCCGGGACAGGGTGGGGAAGAAACACCATATATTTT. Translating gives CASSLSGTGWGRNTIYF.

This chain connects TRBV5-4 to TRBJ1-1, with a possible D match to TRBD1 (6 bases). The ends were cut back, 4 bases at V and 6 bases at J, with 19 bases in the middle. CDR3 size: 15 residues. From germline, CDR1 is SGHNT and CDR2 YYREEE (reference sequence). The CDR3 spells CASSGTGTPRAEAFF. For the CDR3, the DNA is TGTGCCAGCAGCGGAACCGGGACACCTCGGGCTGAAGCTTTCTTT.

The J gene is TRBJ1-1, the V gene TRBV7-2, with D unresolved. Trimming took 1 base from V and 0 from J, leaving 9 bases between them. The germline V gene has CDR1 SGHTA and CDR2 FQGNSA. CDR3 size: 15 residues. This CDR3 reads CASSLEPQVNTEAFF. In DNA form, the CDR3 reads TGTGCCAGCAGCTTAGAACCGCAGGTGAACACTGAAGCTTTCTTT. The full variable domain, its missing parts supplied by reference TRBV7-2 and TRBJ1-1, is GAGVSQSPSNKVTEKGKDVELRCDPISGHTALYWYRQSLGQGLEFLIYFQGNSAPDKSGLPSDRFSAERTGGSVSTLTIQRTQQEDSAVYLCASSLEPQVNTEAFFGQGTRLTVV.

V usage is TRBV7-2 and J usage is TRBJ2-3; 9 bases are shared with TRBD2. Germline CDR1 is SGHTA and CDR2 is FQGNSA. V lost 2 bases and J lost 4; bases outside the gene matches: 10. The CDR3 has 17 amino acids. The CDR3 DNA follows: TGTGCCAGCAGCTTATTTGCGGGGGGGCGTGGTTCAGATACGCAGTATTTT. Its protein is CASSLFAGGRGSDTQYF.

This chain connects TRBV5-5 to TRBJ2-7; D gene uncertain. Germline V CDR1 and CDR2: SGHKS, YYEKEE (reference sequence). The CDR3 extends over 15 amino acids. Between the trimmed V and J ends, which lost 3 bases and 0 bases, there was a span of 13 bases. CDR3 bases: TGTGCCAGCAGCTCCCCCGACGTGGACTCCTACGAGCAGTACTTC. Protein: CASSSPDVDSYEQYF.

This chain uses TRBV4-1 with TRBJ2-1; 10 bases fit TRBD2. CDR1 and CDR2 (germline): MGHRA, YSYEKL. This CDR3 comprises 16 residues. The J segment lost 5 bases and the V segment lost 1 base, leaving 5 bases of the junction unmatched. For the CDR3, the DNA is TGCGCCAGCAGCCAAGGGTCCAGCGGGGGGGACAATGAGCAGTTCTTC. This gives the protein CASSQGSSGGDNEQFF.

This clone was seen just once. The rearrangement joins TRBV29-1 to TRBJ2-7; no reliable D call. The CDR3 totals 11 residues. Germline CDR1 and CDR2: SQVTM and ANQGSEA. The V end lost 0 bases, the J end lost 7 bases, and 7 bases lay between the germline ends. The CDR3 region has the DNA TGCAGCGTTGAAGATATCAGGGAGCAGTACTTC. This translates into CSVEDIREQYF.

V gene TRBV6-6 combines with J gene TRBJ2-5; 11 positions match TRBD2. V lost 6 bases, J lost 7 bases, and 1 base stayed unmatched. The CDR3 extends over 12 amino acids. Germline V gene lookup returns CDR1 MNHNY and CDR2 SVGAGI (reference sequence). This CDR3 reads CASRLAGGTQYF. Here the CDR3 DNA reads TGTGCCAGCAGGCTAGCGGGGGGGACCCAGTACTTC.

V usage is TRBV27 and J usage is TRBJ2-1; D is perhaps TRBD1 (6 bases). Trimming removed 6 bases at V and 0 bases at J, with 12 bases between. In germline, CDR1 is MNHEY, CDR2 SMNVEV (reference sequence). CDR3 length: 15 amino acids. DNA of the CDR3: TGTGCCAGCAGACGGACAGCTAACTCCTACAATGAGCAGTTCTTC. Encoded protein: CASRRTANSYNEQFF.

This chain joins TRBV6-1 and TRBJ1-2, with TRBD1 identical over 7 bases. This CDR3 contains 12 residues. The V segment lost 3 bases and the J segment 5 bases; nucleotides outside the gene matches: 0. Germline CDR1 and CDR2: MNHNS and SASEGT. DNA for the CDR3: TGTGCCAGCAGTGACAGGGGGTATGGCTACACCTTC. This gives the protein CASSDRGYGYTF.

The chain has TRBV4-1 and TRBJ2-3, with 8 bases matching TRBD2. This CDR3 contains 16 residues. From germline, CDR1 is MGHRA and CDR2 YSYEKL. Germline trimming cut 4 bases from V and 9 bases from J; bases unmatched to any gene: 15. The DNA for the CDR3 is TGCGCCAGCAGCCCTGCGGGACTAGTCTCTTTGGAAACGCAGTATTTT. It encodes CASSPAGLVSLETQYF.

The chain employs TRBV7-3 and TRBJ2-3; D perhaps matches TRBD1 (6 bases). Trimming left V 5 bases short and J 2 bases short, with 8 bases between. From germline, CDR1 is SGHTA and CDR2 FQGTGA. This CDR3 has 13 amino acids. The CDR3 protein is CASSRQVTDTQYF. The DNA of the CDR3 is TGTGCCAGCAGCCGACAGGTCACAGATACGCAGTATTTT.

The V and J genes are TRBV4-1 and TRBJ2-7; no definite D call. Germline V lookup: CDR1 MGHRA, CDR2 YSYEKL. CDR3 size: 19 residues. Trimming left V 0 bases short and J 1 base short, with 22 bases between. CDR3 nucleotide sequence: TGCGCCAGCAGCCAAGATCCTCTGGGCAGTATTATCGTTTCCTACGAGCAGTACTTC. It codes for CASSQDPLGSIIVSYEQYF.

The chain recombines TRBV7-2 with TRBJ1-1; no firm D call. This CDR3 contains 11 residues. The germline CDR1 and CDR2 sequences are SGHTA and FQGNSA. The germline V and J ends were trimmed by 2 bases and 6 bases, with 4 bases remaining between them. The CDR3 nucleotides read TGTGCCAGCAGCTTATCGGCTGAAGCTTTCTTT. Its translation is CASSLSAEAFF. Combining the CDR3 with reference TRBV7-2 and TRBJ1-1 gives the whole variable domain GAGVSQSPSNKVTEKGKDVELRCDPISGHTALYWYRQSLGQGLEFLIYFQGNSAPDKSGLPSDRFSAERTGGSVSTLTIQRTQQEDSAVYLCASSLSAEAFFGQGTRLTVV.

This sequence joins TRBV7-6 and TRBJ2-7; D gene uncertain. Looked up from germline, CDR1 is SGHVS and CDR2 is FNYEAQ. This CDR3 is 13 amino acids long. The V gene lost 3 bases and the J gene lost 3 bases, with 9 bases spanning the gap. Here the CDR3 reads CASSFGPIYEQYF. The CDR3 DNA follows: TGTGCCAGCAGCTTTGGGCCGATCTACGAGCAGTACTTC.

This chain connects TRBV2 to TRBJ2-7; 9 bases match TRBD2. The length of the CDR3 is 15 residues. V trimming: 3 bases; J trimming: 2 bases; junction bases outside the gene matches: 5. Germline V gives CDR1 SNHLY, CDR2 FYNNEI. CDR3 DNA sequence: TGTGCCAGCAGTGAGACAGCGGGGGGTCCCTACGAGCAGTACTTC. Protein product: CASSETAGGPYEQYF.

The chain couples TRBV5-1 to TRBJ1-5; D is unresolved. V was clipped by 4 bases and J by 4 bases, with 9 bases between them. The CDR3 spans 13 residues. Germline lookup yields CDR1 SGHRS and CDR2 YFSETQ. The CDR3 DNA is TGCGCCAGCAGCCGAGGACCGAATCAGCCCCAGCATTTT. Translation gives CASSRGPNQPQHF.

V usage is TRBV6-1 and J usage is TRBJ2-7, with TRBD1 matching over 7 bases. CDR1 is MNHNS and CDR2 is SASEGT in the germline V gene. Losses at the gene ends were 3 bases for V and 3 bases for J; bases not matched to a gene: 11. The CDR3 has 16 amino acids. In DNA, the CDR3 is TGTGCCAGCAGTGAGCCGGGGACAGCGTCCCGCTACGAGCAGTACTTC. Residues: CASSEPGTASRYEQYF.